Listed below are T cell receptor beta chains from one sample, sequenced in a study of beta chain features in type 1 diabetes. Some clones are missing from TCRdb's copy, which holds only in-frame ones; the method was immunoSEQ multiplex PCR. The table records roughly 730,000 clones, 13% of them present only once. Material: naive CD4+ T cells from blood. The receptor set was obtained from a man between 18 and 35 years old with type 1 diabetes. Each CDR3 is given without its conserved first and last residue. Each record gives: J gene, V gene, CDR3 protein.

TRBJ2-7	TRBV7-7	ASSLGEGTNRQY
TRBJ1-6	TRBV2	ATPRDRDNSPLH
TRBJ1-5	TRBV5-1	ASSLAGGQPQH
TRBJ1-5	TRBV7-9	ASSLDNNQPQH
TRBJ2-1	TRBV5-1	ASSPYIQGLSNEQF
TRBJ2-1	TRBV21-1	ASSKDSQIRWNEQF
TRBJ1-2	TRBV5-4	ASNRGLNYGYT
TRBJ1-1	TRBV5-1	ASSGVGQGTEAF
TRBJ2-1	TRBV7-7	ASSRDQGYEQF
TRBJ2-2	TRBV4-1	ASSPIRVESGELF
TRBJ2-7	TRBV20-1	SAGPGGEQY
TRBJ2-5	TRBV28	ASSFPLLAGSEETQY
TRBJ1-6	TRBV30	AWKGSSYNSPLH
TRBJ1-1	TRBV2	ASQGQGISNTEAF
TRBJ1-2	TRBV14	ASSQGPGLYGYT
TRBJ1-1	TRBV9	ASTPRTANTEAF
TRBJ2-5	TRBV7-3	ASSRGTGQETQY
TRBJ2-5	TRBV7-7	ASSLGLIPPQETQY
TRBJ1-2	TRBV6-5	ASSRSGQEEGYT
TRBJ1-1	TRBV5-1	ASRPDMNTEAF
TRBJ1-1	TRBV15	ATSEQGQAGLEAF
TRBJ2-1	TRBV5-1	ASSLGTGLSYNEQF
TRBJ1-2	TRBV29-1	SVEGQGRGGYT
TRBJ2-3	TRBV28	ASSFVSRTDTQY
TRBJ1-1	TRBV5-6	ASSFQPDTEAF
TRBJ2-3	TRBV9	ASSVATGSADTQY
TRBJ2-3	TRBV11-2	ASRLAVYTDTQY
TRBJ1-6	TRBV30	AWSAHGTAFNSPLH
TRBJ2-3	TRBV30	AWGRGTQY
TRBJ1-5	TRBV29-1	SVAQGQEISNQPQH
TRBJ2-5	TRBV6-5	ASSRIQETQY
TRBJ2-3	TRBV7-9	ASSNAGGTDTQY
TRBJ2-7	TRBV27	ASSSLAGGPYEQY
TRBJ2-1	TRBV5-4	ASSVTDRRSNEQF
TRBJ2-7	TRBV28	ASSFPLGVVGYEQY
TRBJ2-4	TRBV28	ASSLVGLVKNIQY
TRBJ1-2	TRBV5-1	ASRPLGTDYGYT
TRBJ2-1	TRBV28	ASSPVGSGYWSYNEQF
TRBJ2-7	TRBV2	ASRRQTPLSEQY
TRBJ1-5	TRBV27	ASSDGTFNQPQH
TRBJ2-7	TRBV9	ASSAGQVAYEQY
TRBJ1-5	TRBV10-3	AISDPRGRASNQPQH
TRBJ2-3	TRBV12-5	ASGFRGTDTQY
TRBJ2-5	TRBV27	ASSRGTGKETQY
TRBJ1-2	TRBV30	AWSADVYYGYT
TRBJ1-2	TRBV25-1	ASSSQPAGGRPNYGYT
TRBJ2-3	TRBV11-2	ASSLGQGTDTQY
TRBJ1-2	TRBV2	AGTTRDRGFST
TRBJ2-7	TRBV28	ASTPGRANSYEQY
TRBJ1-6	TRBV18	ASSYQRPGNDSPLH
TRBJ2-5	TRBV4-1	ASSQPLETQY
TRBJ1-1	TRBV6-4	ASSRQRDTEAF